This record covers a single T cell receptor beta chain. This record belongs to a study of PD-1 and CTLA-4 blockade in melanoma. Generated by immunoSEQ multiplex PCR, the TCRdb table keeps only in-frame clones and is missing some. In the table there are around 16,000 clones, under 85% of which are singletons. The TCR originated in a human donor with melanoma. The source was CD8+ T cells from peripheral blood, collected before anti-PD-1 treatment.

The CDR3 DNA follows: TGTGCCAGCAGCTTAGATCTAGCGGGGTACTACGAGCAGTACTTC. Protein: CASSLDLAGYYEQYF. V usage is TRBV7-6 and J usage is TRBJ2-7, with 9 bases matching TRBD2. The V gene end was trimmed by 1 base and the J gene end by 3 bases; junction bases not matched to a gene: 4. This CDR3 is 15 amino acids long. Germline V gene data show CDR1 as SGHVS and CDR2 as FNYEAQ.